This TCR beta chain was observed in a study of T cell responses to AZD1222 COVID-19 vaccine. Study details: Investigators merged groups given second doses at roughly 4 or roughly 12 weeks.

Trimming pared 2 bases from V and 10 bases from J, leaving 11 bases between. The germline CDR1 and CDR2 sequences are ENHRY and SYGVKD. This CDR3 is built from 12 residues. TCRdb's table, derived via immunoSEQ multiplex PCR, lists solely in-frame clones and lacks some. This table holds approximately 120,000 clones, 75% to 90% found once. The study's findings and limits: Baseline testing showed seropositivity in only six AZD1222 recipients.

This clone showed up just a few times. Antigen unknown. The sequencing here drew on peripheral blood, taken on day 0 of AZD1222 vaccination. The rearrangement uses TRBV10-3 and TRBJ1-1; D is undetermined. This receptor was obtained from an adult in good health. CDR3 coding DNA: TGTGCCATCAGTGAGGAACAGAACGCAGCTTTCTTT. This sequence encodes CAISEEQNAAFF.